Each of the 25 T cell receptor beta chains below was sequenced from the same sample in a study of blood T cell repertoires in COVID-19 (dated by TCRdb to 2019 to 2021). Library construction relied on the immunoSEQ multiplex PCR assay. TCRdb holds this immuneACCESS table with in-frame rearrangements only. Some clones are missing; in checked studies, unresolved V genes explain under half, and the rest has no known cause. This sample holds approximately 400,000 clones; approximately 91% were observed only once. Around 0.94% of the sample is in the top ten clones. The sequenced sample consisted of PBMCs or T cells enriched from blood (not recorded which). The receptors come from a woman aged 40-49 years who had been exposed to COVID-19.

The chain carries TRBV27 and TRBJ1-4, with 7 bases fitting TRBD1. From germline, CDR1 is MNHEY and CDR2 SMNVEV (reference sequence). With 4 bases clipped from V and 7 bases from J, the junction kept 3 bases outside the gene matches. The CDR3 loop spans 13 amino acids. The CDR3 region has the DNA TGTGCCAGCAGTTCCTACAGGGGTGAAAAACTGTTTTTT. Amino acids: CASSSYRGEKLFF. The variable domain in full, completed from reference TRBV27 and TRBJ1-4, reads EAQVTQNPRYLITVTGKKLTVTCSQNMNHEYMSWYRQDPGLGLRQIYYSMNVEVTDKGDVPEGYKVSRKEKRNFPLILESPSPNQTSLYFCASSSYRGEKLFFGSGTQLSVL.

The J gene is TRBJ1-4, the V gene TRBV7-9; possibly TRBD1 for D (5 bases). CDR3 length: 14 residues. Germline V gene data show CDR1 as SEHNR and CDR2 as FQNEAQ (reference sequence). V was shortened by 2 bases and J by 8 bases, with 12 bases between the two germline ends. The CDR3 here is CASSLQGFGEKLFF. The CDR3 nucleotides read TGTGCCAGCAGCTTACAGGGATTTGGGGAAAAACTGTTTTTT. Full variable domain (remainder filled in from reference TRBV7-9 and TRBJ1-4): DTGVSQNPRHKITKRGQNVTFRCDPISEHNRLYWYRQTLGQGPEFLTYFQNEAQLEKSRLLSDRFSAERPKGSFSTLEIQRTEQGDSAMYLCASSLQGFGEKLFFGSGTQLSVL.

The chain couples TRBV19 to TRBJ1-4, with D tentatively TRBD1 (6 bases). The CDR3 loop spans 15 amino acids. V gave up 3 bases and J gave up 0 bases, with 8 bases separating them. CDR1 and CDR2 (germline): LNHDA, SQIVND (reference sequence). CDR3 DNA sequence: TGTGCCAGTAGTATGCAGGGGACAACTAATGAAAAACTGTTTTTT. Translated, it gives CASSMQGTTNEKLFF.

J is TRBJ1-1 and V is TRBV21-1. TRBV21-1 is flagged as a pseudogene. The CDR3 has 17 amino acids. CDR3 in DNA: TGTGCCAGCAGCCGTATCAGGTGGCGGGGATGGTACACTGAAGCTTTCTTT. It encodes CASSRIRWRGWYTEAFF.

As concerns this clone: Its ends do not fully match the called genes, so a read error is possible. This chain uses TRBV5-1 with TRBJ1-2; 10 positions match TRBD1. CDR3 length: 14 amino acids. Germline CDR1 is SGHRS and CDR2 is YFSETQ. CDR3 region: CASRLGQGKYGYTF. The CDR3 bases are TGCGCCAGCAGATTGGGACAGGGGAAATATGGCTACACCTTC.

The chain recombines TRBV30 with TRBJ1-1; weak D call: TRBD1 (6 bases). The CDR3 loop spans 13 amino acids. V gave up 5 bases and J gave up 5 bases, with 15 bases separating them. CDR1 is GTSNPN, CDR2 SVGIG, per germline (reference sequence). In nucleotides, the CDR3 is TGTGCCTGGGCCGCCGGGACACTGACTGAAGCTTTCTTT. Translation: CAWAAGTLTEAFF.

The rearrangement uses TRBV6-5 and TRBJ2-1, with TRBD2 matching 10 bases. Germline assignment: CDR1 MNHEY and CDR2 SVGAGI. V dropped 0 bases and J dropped 7; count of bases not matched to a gene: 6. CDR3 size: 16 residues. The DNA of the CDR3 is TGTGCCAGCAGTTACTCGTTTACTAGCGGGAAGAATGAGCAGTTCTTC. This sequence encodes CASSYSFTSGKNEQFF.

The chain has TRBV21-1 and TRBJ2-7; the table names TRBD1, a call not compared with the DNA. TRBV21-1 is a known pseudogene. The CDR3 consists of 14 residues. The CDR3 spells CASSRQGVLNEQYF. The CDR3 region has the DNA TGTGCCAGCAGCCGACAGGGAGTGTTGAACGAGCAGTACTTC.

The rearrangement uses TRBV30 and TRBJ1-1; 10 positions match TRBD1. In germline, CDR1 is GTSNPN, CDR2 SVGIG (reference sequence). CDR3 length: 13 amino acids. The CDR3 bases are TGTGCGGGGACAGGGGTCTTGGACACTGAAGCTTTCTTT. Translating it yields CAGTGVLDTEAFF.

V and J are TRBV19 and TRBJ2-1, with a tentative D call TRBD1 (5 bases). In germline, CDR1 is LNHDA, CDR2 SQIVND (reference sequence). V gave up 0 bases and J gave up 9 bases, with 15 bases separating them. The CDR3 consists of 15 residues. The DNA of the CDR3 is TGTGCCAGTAGTATAGAAAGGGTGGGGCCCATTGAGCAGTTCTTC. Translating it yields CASSIERVGPIEQFF.

This clone was picked up one time. The CDR3 spells CASSPAGTGGTEAFF. CDR3 DNA: TGTGCCAGCTCACCAGCCGGGACAGGGGGTACTGAAGCTTTCTTT. V gene TRBV18 combines with J gene TRBJ1-1; 11 nucleotides align to TRBD1. V lost 2 bases, J lost 5 bases, and 4 bases stayed unmatched. The CDR3 loop spans 15 amino acids. CDR1 and CDR2 from the germline V gene are KGHSH and LQKENI.

The chain links TRBV9 to TRBJ2-7; 7 bases are shared with TRBD2. Trimming took 0 bases from V and 6 from J; bases not matched to a gene: 18. The germline V gene has CDR1 SGDLS and CDR2 YYNGEE. This CDR3 has 18 residues. CDR3 sequence reads: CASSVVPNKGGESGEQYF. The DNA for the CDR3 is TGTGCCAGCAGCGTAGTTCCTAACAAGGGAGGGGAGTCGGGCGAGCAGTACTTC.

This clone has just one count. This sequence joins TRBV7-2 and TRBJ2-2; 15 nucleotides align to TRBD2. Germline trimming cut 5 bases from V and 5 bases from J; bases unmatched to any gene: 6. CDR3 length: 17 residues. Germline CDR1 SGHTA, CDR2 FQGNSA. The CDR3 here is CASSQGLAGGRTGELFF. The CDR3 DNA sequence: TGTGCCAGCAGCCAGGGACTAGCGGGAGGACGGACCGGGGAGCTGTTTTTT. Full variable domain (outside the CDR3, taken from reference TRBV7-2 and TRBJ2-2): GAGVSQSPSNKVTEKGKDVELRCDPISGHTALYWYRQSLGQGLEFLIYFQGNSAPDKSGLPSDRFSAERTGGSVSTLTIQRTQQEDSAVYLCASSQGLAGGRTGELFFGEGSRLTVL.

The chain carries TRBV7-3 and TRBJ2-7; possibly TRBD2 for D (6 bases). The CDR3 has 13 residues. Trimming cost V 4 bases and J 5 bases, with 12 bases left between them. Germline V gene data show CDR1 as SGHTA and CDR2 as FQGTGA. The CDR3 is CASSSHPGDEQYF. The CDR3 nucleotides read TGTGCCAGCAGCTCACACCCGGGGGACGAGCAGTACTTC.

J is TRBJ1-1 and V is TRBV4-1, with 9 nucleotides matching TRBD1. Germline CDR1 MGHRA, CDR2 YSYEKL. Trimming cost V 2 bases and J 1 base; bases outside gene matches: 8. The CDR3 is 17 amino acids. CDR3 in DNA: TGCGCCAGCAGCCAAAGGGGATTGGGACAGGGGAACACTGAAGCTTTCTTT. Protein product: CASSQRGLGQGNTEAFF.

This sequence joins TRBV6-5 and TRBJ1-4; unclear D gene. Germline values: CDR1 MNHEY, CDR2 SVGAGI. The CDR3 is 15 residues long. V was cut by 7 bases and J by 3 bases, with 15 bases left in between. The CDR3 DNA reads as TGTGCCAGCACCCTGAAGTTGGCCCCTAATGAAAAACTGTTTTTT. It codes for CASTLKLAPNEKLFF.

The chain combines TRBV5-1 with TRBJ2-5, with D maybe TRBD2 (5 bases). V was clipped by 4 bases and J by 5 bases, with 15 bases between them. Per the germline V gene, CDR1 is SGHRS and CDR2 is YFSETQ. The CDR3 runs to 14 residues. Here the CDR3 reads CASSTQTSVETQYF. In nucleotides, the CDR3 is TGCGCCAGCAGCACACAAACTAGTGTGGAGACCCAGTACTTC. Full variable domain (missing parts from reference TRBV5-1 and TRBJ2-5): KAGVTQTPRYLIKTRGQQVTLSCSPISGHRSVSWYQQTPGQGLQFLFEYFSETQRNKGNFPGRFSGRQFSNSRSEMNVSTLELGDSALYLCASSTQTSVETQYFGPGTRLLVL.

J is TRBJ1-4 and V is TRBV19; 7 nucleotides line up with TRBD1. The CDR3 is made up of 16 amino acids. V lost 2 bases, J lost 1 base, and 4 bases stayed unmatched. Germline CDR1 LNHDA, CDR2 SQIVND (reference sequence). This chain's CDR3 is CASSITGTVTNEKLFF. The CDR3 nucleotides read TGTGCCAGTAGTATAACCGGGACAGTAACTAATGAAAAACTGTTTTTT.

This chain connects TRBV24-1 to TRBJ2-3; 10 bases are shared with TRBD1. Per the germline V gene, CDR1 is KGHDR and CDR2 is SFDVKD. V shed 5 bases and J 1 base; nucleotides not matched to a gene: 5. The CDR3 has 16 amino acids. Here the CDR3 reads CATSALGTGGTDTQYF. The CDR3 region has the DNA TGTGCCACCAGTGCCCTAGGGACAGGGGGCACAGATACGCAGTATTTT.

The chain employs TRBV30 and TRBJ1-1, with 7 bases aligning to TRBD1. This CDR3 region has 15 residues. V lost 3 bases to trimming and J lost 1 base; unmatched junction nucleotides: 8. Germline values: CDR1 GTSNPN, CDR2 SVGIG (reference sequence). The CDR3 loop reads CAWSVTGTANTEAFF. CDR3 nucleotide sequence: TGTGCCTGGAGCGTGACCGGGACAGCGAACACTGAAGCTTTCTTT.

CDR3 coding DNA: TGTGCCAGCTCAGATACATCCGAGCCCCAGCATTTT. This sequence encodes CASSDTSEPQHF. This chain joins TRBV18 and TRBJ1-5; no clear D. The CDR3 runs to 12 residues. In germline, CDR1 is KGHSH, CDR2 LQKENI. The germline V and J ends were trimmed by 5 bases and 8 bases, with 10 bases remaining between them.

This rearrangement joins TRBV30 to TRBJ1-2; 9 nucleotides match TRBD1. The length of the CDR3 is 12 residues. Per germline, CDR1 GTSNPN and CDR2 SVGIG (reference sequence). Trimming cost V 5 bases and J 3 bases; bases outside gene matches: 1. The CDR3 coding sequence is TGTGCCTGGGGGGACAGGGACTATGGCTACACCTTC. Translating gives CAWGDRDYGYTF.

The chain uses TRBV5-4 and TRBJ1-5; TRBD1 is a possible D gene (5 bases). The CDR3 spans 15 residues. Germline values: CDR1 SGHNT, CDR2 YYREEE (reference sequence). The ends were cut back, 2 bases at V and 7 bases at J, with 16 bases in the middle. CDR3 DNA sequence: TGTGCCAGCAGCTTAGGAGGGACGGATGGGCAGCCCCAGCATTTT. Translated, it gives CASSLGGTDGQPQHF.

The chain is built from TRBV27 and TRBJ1-1; 8 nucleotides agree with TRBD1. The V segment lost 5 bases and the J segment 6 bases; nucleotides outside the gene matches: 5. This CDR3 is 13 amino acids long. CDR1 and CDR2 (germline): MNHEY, SMNVEV (reference sequence). CDR3 in amino acids: CASSITGGPEAFF. The CDR3 region has the DNA TGTGCCAGCAGTATTACAGGGGGACCTGAAGCTTTCTTT.

As DNA, the CDR3 is TGTGCCAGCAGCCATTTCTTGGACACGGGTGACAATGAGCAGTTCTTC. Protein: CASSHFLDTGDNEQFF. This chain links TRBV14 with TRBJ2-1; tentative D call: TRBD1 (5 bases). Looked up from germline, CDR1 is SGHDN and CDR2 is FVKESK. The CDR3 totals 16 residues. V was cut by 3 bases and J by 5 bases, with 17 bases left in between.